This T cell receptor beta chain was observed in a study of blood T cell repertoires in COVID-19. Turning to the study itself: Acute-phase and convalescent COVID-19 samples originated in the United States, Italy and Spain. PBMCs, B-cell-depleted T cells, or T cells were the source of the cDNA or gDNA that made up the material.

V lost 6 bases and J lost 0, with 12 bases in between. The CDR3 is 14 amino acids. The germline gives CDR1 LNHDA, CDR2 SQIVND (reference sequence). Sequencing used immunoSEQ multiplex PCR; TCRdb keeps in-frame clones, though not all of them. The sample records about 290,000 clones, 80% to 90% being singletons. The chain uses TRBV19 and TRBJ2-7; the D is unclear. What was sequenced was peripheral blood. The TCR was taken from a man in his forties or fifties with acute or convalescent COVID-19. CDR3 sequence (DNA): TGTGCCAGTAGGGTGGTGGCAGACTCCTACGAGCAGTACTTC. This codes for CASRVVADSYEQYF.